These 15 T cell receptor beta chains were all obtained from the same sample, sequenced in a study of control samples from healthy donors and cancer patients. Method: immunoSEQ multiplex PCR; TCRdb's copy keeps in-frame clones and lacks some. The sample contains some 73,000 clones, around 95% of which appear only once. Sequencing was carried out using blood. These receptor sequences come from a woman in her 40s in good health.

The table lists this clone with a count of one. This chain joins TRBV29-1 and TRBJ1-1; TRBD1 might be the D (5 bases). The CDR3 extends over 13 amino acids. Germline CDR1 and CDR2: SQVTM and ANQGSEA. V was shortened by 5 bases and J by 5 bases, with 15 bases between the two germline ends. CDR3 in amino acids: CSVSRPGVTEAFF. The CDR3 DNA is TGCAGCGTTTCCCGACCGGGGGTGACTGAAGCTTTCTTT.

The gene calls are TRBV6-5 and TRBJ2-5; TRBD1 aligns across 10 bases. Germline values: CDR1 MNHEY, CDR2 SVGAGI. With V trimmed by 5 bases and J by 6 bases, 3 bases remained unmatched. CDR3 length: 13 residues. The CDR3: CASSRDRGKTQYF. CDR3 DNA: TGTGCCAGCAGTAGGGACAGGGGTAAGACCCAGTACTTC.

This chain uses TRBV27 with TRBJ1-6, with D uncertain. V lost 6 bases and J lost 7, with 10 bases in between. Per germline, CDR1 MNHEY and CDR2 SMNVEV (reference sequence). The CDR3 totals 13 residues. The CDR3 sequence: CASSYGGNSPLHF. The CDR3 nucleotides are TGTGCCAGCAGCTATGGTGGGAATTCACCCCTCCACTTT.

The V gene is TRBV6-5, the J gene TRBJ2-1; the match to TRBD2 covers 11 bases. The ends lost 9 bases at V and 7 bases at J; junction bases unmatched: 2. Germline V gene lookup returns CDR1 MNHEY and CDR2 SVGAGI. The CDR3 extends over 12 amino acids. CDR3 residues: CASSGRANEQFF. The CDR3 nucleotides read TGTGCCAGTAGCGGGAGGGCGAATGAGCAGTTCTTC.

J is TRBJ1-1 and V is TRBV6-5, with 8 bases that match TRBD1. With 7 bases clipped from V and 9 bases from J, the junction kept 10 bases outside the gene matches. The germline gives CDR1 MNHEY, CDR2 SVGAGI. The CDR3 runs to 13 residues. CDR3 in amino acids: CASTHRGGAKAFF. CDR3 DNA: TGTGCCAGCACCCACAGGGGGGGCGCAAAAGCTTTCTTT.

V and J are TRBV27 and TRBJ2-2, with a possible D match to TRBD1 (5 bases). In germline, CDR1 is MNHEY, CDR2 SMNVEV (reference sequence). CDR3 size: 17 residues. V was trimmed by 5 bases and J by 4 bases, leaving 20 bases between them. DNA for the CDR3: TGTGCCAGCAGTCCCCATGGGGCGCTCCCGTTCACCGGGGAGCTGTTTTTT. This encodes CASSPHGALPFTGELFF.

The chain uses TRBV5-1 and TRBJ1-4; D may be TRBD1 (5 bases). CDR3 size: 14 residues. Between the trimmed V and J ends, which lost 1 base and 6 bases, there was a span of 10 bases. Per the germline V gene, CDR1 is SGHRS and CDR2 is YFSETQ. The CDR3 nucleotides read TGCGCCAGCAGCTTGATGGCAGGGTATGAAAAACTGTTTTTT. Translating gives CASSLMAGYEKLFF.

The rearrangement uses TRBV25-1 and TRBJ1-4; no clear D gene. V was cut by 6 bases and J by 7 bases, with 12 bases left in between. The germline V gene encodes CDR1 MGHDK and CDR2 SYGVNS. The CDR3 loop spans 13 amino acids. Written as DNA, the CDR3 is TGTGCCAGCAGACTTGGAGGGTCTGAAAAACTGTTTTTT. It specifies CASRLGGSEKLFF.

Written as DNA, the CDR3 is TGTGCCAGCAGCCAAGATCTACAGGGTATAGGGAGCGGCTACACCTTC. Its protein is CASSQDLQGIGSGYTF. This sequence joins TRBV4-2 and TRBJ1-2, with a tentative D call TRBD1 (6 bases). CDR1 is LGHNA and CDR2 is YNFKEQ in the germline V gene. Trimming stripped 0 bases from V and 8 bases from J, with 19 bases between. The CDR3 runs 16 residues.

This chain connects TRBV5-4 to TRBJ2-2, with D maybe TRBD2 (6 bases). CDR1 SGHNT and CDR2 YYREEE come from the germline V gene (reference sequence). Trimming shortened V by 5 bases and J by 5 bases, and 22 bases separated the two germline ends. The CDR3 totals 17 residues. CDR3 nucleotide sequence: TGTGCCAGCAGTTATTACTCCGGGGGTTTGGAGACCGGGGAGCTGTTTTTT. This codes for CASSYYSGGLETGELFF.

The chain links TRBV18 to TRBJ1-5; 10 nucleotides match TRBD1. This CDR3 comprises 14 residues. The junction had 2 bases not matched to a gene; V was cut back by 5 bases and J by 4 bases. Germline V CDR1 and CDR2: KGHSH, LQKENI. The DNA for the CDR3 is TGTGCCAGCTCAGCGGGACAGGGGAATCAGCCCCAGCATTTT. This translates into CASSAGQGNQPQHF. Filled out from reference TRBV18 and TRBJ1-5, the complete variable domain reads NAGVMQNPRHLVRRRGQEARLRCSPMKGHSHVYWYRQLPEEGLKFMVYLQKENIIDESGMPKERFSAEFPKEGPSILRIQQVVRGDSAAYFCASSAGQGNQPQHFGDGTRLSIL.

This clone was recorded only once. This chain uses TRBV20-1 with TRBJ1-2, with D perhaps matching TRBD1 (5 bases). The CDR3 length is 11 residues. CDR1 and CDR2 from the germline V gene are DFQATT and SNEGSKA (reference sequence). The CDR3 loop is CATGESYGYTF. Written as DNA, the CDR3 is TGCGCCACAGGAGAAAGCTATGGCTACACCTTC.

This clone was detected only once. This chain connects TRBV11-2 to TRBJ2-1; 12 nucleotides line up with TRBD2. Germline loops: CDR1 SGHAT, CDR2 FQNNGV. The CDR3 sequence is 15 residues long. The ends lost 6 bases at V and 7 bases at J; junction bases unmatched: 7. Here the CDR3 DNA reads TGTGCCAGCAGAAGACTAGCGGGAGTCACTAATGAGCAGTTCTTC. This encodes CASRRLAGVTNEQFF.

Here the CDR3 reads CASSVLLAGEETQYF. In DNA, the CDR3 is TGTGCCAGCAGCGTACTACTAGCGGGGGAGGAGACCCAGTACTTC. The J gene is TRBJ2-5, the V gene TRBV7-6, with TRBD2 matching over 11 bases. CDR3 size: 15 residues. From germline, CDR1 is SGHVS and CDR2 FNYEAQ. The V segment lost 5 bases and the J segment 5 bases; nucleotides outside the gene matches: 7. Full variable domain (rest looked up from reference TRBV7-6 and TRBJ2-5): GAGVSQSPRYKVTKRGQDVALRCDPISGHVSLYWYRQALGQGPEFLTYFNYEAQQDKSGLPNDRFSAERPEGSISTLTIQRTEQRDSAMYRCASSVLLAGEETQYFGPGTRLLVL.

V gene TRBV4-3 combines with J gene TRBJ1-3, with unresolved D. The CDR3 totals 17 residues. Looked up from germline, CDR1 is LGHNA and CDR2 is YSLEER. V was cut by 3 bases and J by 0 bases, with 15 bases left in between. CDR3 amino acids: CASSQTMAGNSGNTIYF. DNA of the CDR3: TGCGCCAGCAGCCAGACGATGGCCGGAAACTCTGGAAACACCATATATTTT.